The 7 T cell receptor beta chains below were found in one sample sequenced in a study of T cells in Graves' hyperthyroidism and ophthalmopathy. Amplified regions were TCR beta CDR3 sequences from RNA transcripts. The HTBI set primed first-round TCR CDR3 RT-PCR. Via MiXCR, TCRdb re-called the multiplex PCR reads, giving one row per CDR3 protein. The sample has hundreds of thousands of distinct CDR3 sequences, roughly 21% seen once. The sequenced material came from blood. The receptors stem from a man aged 40-49 years with Graves' ophthalmopathy.

V is TRBV27 and J is TRBJ1-1, with D perhaps TRBD1 (5 bases). Germline-derived CDR1 and CDR2 are MNHEY and SMNVEV (reference sequence). The CDR3 length is 13 residues. V dropped 1 base and J dropped 8 bases, with 11 bases sitting between them. The CDR3 region is CASSLYGTSEAFF. Written as DNA, the CDR3 is TGTGCCAGCAGTTTATACGGGACGTCAGAAGCTTTCTTT.

Notes on this clonotype: This may be a read error: a much more frequent sequence differs by one nucleotide. V and J are TRBV7-3 and TRBJ2-7; D assignment may be TRBD1 or TRBD2 (5 bases each). Germline V CDR1 and CDR2: SGHTA, FQGTGA. This CDR3 has 15 residues. CDR3 sequence reads: CASNLAPGPQYEQYF. CDR3 nucleotide sequence: TGTGCCAGCAACTTAGCCCCGGGACCCCAGTACGAGCAGTACTTC.

The chain links TRBV24-1 to TRBJ2-5; perhaps TRBD1 as D (6 bases). This CDR3 is 19 amino acids long. The germline V and J ends were trimmed by 1 base and 1 base, with 21 bases remaining between them. The germline V gene has CDR1 KGHDR and CDR2 SFDVKD. CDR3 in DNA: TGTGCCACCAGTGATTTAGAACAGGGCCTACTCACTGGCCAAGAGACCCAGTACTTC. Translation gives CATSDLEQGLLTGQETQYF.

Ten or more counts support this clonotype. The chain combines TRBV12-3 or TRBV12-4 with TRBJ2-1; unclear D gene. V lost 6 bases and J 12 bases, leaving 15 bases between the germline ends. This CDR3 is built from 12 residues. Here the CDR3 DNA reads TGTGCCAGCAGCCTCCAGAGATCTGGGCAGTTCTTC. Protein product: CASSLQRSGQFF.

DNA for the CDR3: TGCGCCAGCAGCCTAGTGGGACAGCGTGAAGCTTTCTTT. Protein product: CASSLVGQREAFF. The V gene is TRBV4-3, the J gene TRBJ1-1; 7 positions match TRBD1. There are 13 residues in the CDR3. Germline assignment: CDR1 LGHNA and CDR2 YSLEER. V trimming: 4 bases; J trimming: 7 bases; junction bases outside the gene matches: 6.

In this sample, this clonotype turned up many times. The rearrangement joins TRBV6-1 to TRBJ2-7; 9 bases are a match to TRBD1. V lost 5 bases and J lost 2; bases outside the gene matches: 7. Germline assignment: CDR1 MNHNS and CDR2 SASEGT. The CDR3 extends over 15 amino acids. The CDR3: CASSSLTGGTYEQYF. The DNA for the CDR3 is TGTGCCAGCAGTTCCCTGACAGGGGGGACCTACGAGCAGTACTTC.

This chain connects TRBV28 to TRBJ1-6, with D tentatively TRBD1 (5 bases). Germline CDR1 MDHEN, CDR2 SYDVKM. The length of the CDR3 is 16 residues. Between the trimmed V and J ends, which lost 4 bases and 3 bases, there was a span of 13 bases. CDR3 sequence reads: CASSSETDYYNSPLHF. The CDR3 DNA reads as TGTGCCAGCAGTTCAGAGACAGACTACTATAATTCACCCCTCCACTTT.